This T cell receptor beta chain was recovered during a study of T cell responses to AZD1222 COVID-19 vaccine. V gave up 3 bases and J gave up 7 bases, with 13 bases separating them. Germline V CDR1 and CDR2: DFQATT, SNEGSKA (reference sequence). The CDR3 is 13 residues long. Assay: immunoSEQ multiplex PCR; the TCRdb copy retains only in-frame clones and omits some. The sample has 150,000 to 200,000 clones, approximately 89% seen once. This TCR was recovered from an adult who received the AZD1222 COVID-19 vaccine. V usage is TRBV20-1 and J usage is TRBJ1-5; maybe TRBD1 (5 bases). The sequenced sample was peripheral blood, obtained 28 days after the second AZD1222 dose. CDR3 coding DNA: TGCAGTGCTAGTCGGGACGGCCAGCAGCCCCAGCATTTT. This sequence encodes CSASRDGQQPQHF.